These 9 T cell receptor beta chains originate from one sample sequenced in a study of blood T cell repertoires in COVID-19. The table came from immunoSEQ multiplex PCR; TCRdb's copy has only in-frame clones and leaves some out. The sample yields some 300,000 clones, around 92% seen once. The sample was peripheral blood. The receptors come from a woman younger than 45 with COVID-19, enrolled during active disease.

This chain links TRBV7-8 with TRBJ1-6, with 9 bases fitting TRBD1. The CDR3 covers 16 residues. The germline V gene has CDR1 SGHVS and CDR2 FQNEAQ. Trimming took 4 bases from V and 6 from J; bases not matched to a gene: 7. The chain's CDR3 is CASSSRPGQGNSPLHF. CDR3 DNA: TGTGCCAGCAGCTCCCGGCCGGGACAGGGTAATTCACCCCTCCACTTT.

This CDR3 reads CASRGDPAQPQHF. In DNA, the CDR3 is TGTGCCAGTAGAGGGGATCCGGCTCAGCCCCAGCATTTT. The V gene is TRBV19, the J gene TRBJ1-5; tentative D call: TRBD1 (5 bases). V lost 6 bases, J lost 6 bases, and 12 bases lay in between. Germline V gene lookup returns CDR1 LNHDA and CDR2 SQIVND (reference sequence). This CDR3 contains 13 residues.

For this clone: The junction does not match germline at one end; this may be a read error. CDR3 residues: CASSLGVSGEGGHRYAAPF. CDR3 nucleotides: TGTGCCAGCAGCTTAGGAGTCTCGGGTGAGGGGGGGCACAGATACGCGGCCCCGTTT. V is TRBV7-9 and J is TRBJ2-3; weak D call: TRBD2 (7 bases). Per germline, CDR1 SEHNR and CDR2 FQNEAQ (reference sequence). The CDR3 extends over 19 amino acids.

The rearrangement links TRBV7-9 to TRBJ1-3; perhaps TRBD1 as D (5 bases). V shed 0 bases and J shed 9 bases, with 18 bases lying between them. The germline V gene encodes CDR1 SEHNR and CDR2 FQNEAQ (reference sequence). CDR3 length: 16 residues. CDR3: CASSLAGRNPGFTIYF. CDR3 sequence (DNA): TGTGCCAGCAGCTTAGCGGGGCGGAATCCAGGTTTCACCATATATTTT.

V and J are TRBV20-1 and TRBJ2-5, with D possibly TRBD2 on 6 matching bases. The CDR3 totals 11 residues. Germline V lookup: CDR1 DFQATT, CDR2 SNEGSKA (reference sequence). The ends were cut back, 7 bases at V and 4 bases at J, with 10 bases in the middle. DNA of the CDR3: TGCAGTGGAGAGCGGGCAGAGACCCAGTACTTC. The encoded protein is CSGERAETQYF.

V is TRBV6-1 and J is TRBJ1-6; 10 nucleotides match TRBD1. Trimming took 1 base from V and 10 from J; bases not matched to a gene: 7. The germline CDR1 and CDR2 sequences are MNHNS and SASEGT. This CDR3 is built from 16 residues. CDR3 sequence: CASSEGDGTGESPLHF. The CDR3 DNA is TGTGCCAGCAGTGAAGGTGACGGGACAGGGGAATCACCCCTCCACTTT.

The chain links TRBV6-5 to TRBJ2-2, with unresolved D. This CDR3 has 14 residues. CDR1 is MNHEY and CDR2 is SVGAGI in the germline V gene. V lost 6 bases to trimming and J lost 2 bases, with 10 bases between them. The CDR3 protein is CASRPTDNTGELFF. The CDR3 nucleotides are TGTGCCAGCAGACCCACAGACAACACCGGGGAGCTGTTTTTT.

The chain links TRBV5-1 to TRBJ1-1; no firm D call. Looked up from germline, CDR1 is SGHRS and CDR2 is YFSETQ. The CDR3 has 15 amino acids. Trimming stripped 4 bases from V and 0 bases from J, with 13 bases between. CDR3 sequence: CASSGGRHMNTEAFF. The CDR3 DNA reads as TGCGCCAGCAGCGGAGGACGTCACATGAACACTGAAGCTTTCTTT.

The rearrangement uses TRBV28 and TRBJ2-7, with D possibly TRBD1 on 5 matching bases. The CDR3 has 15 amino acids. CDR1 is MDHEN, CDR2 SYDVKM, per germline. V lost 2 bases and J lost 0, with 11 bases in between. In DNA, the CDR3 is TGTGCCAGCAGTTTAAAGGGGCTTGACTCCTACGAGCAGTACGTC. Protein product: CASSLKGLDSYEQYV.